This TCR beta chain stems from a study of T cell repertoires in cytomegalovirus infection. Across the study: Shared public TCR beta signatures pointed to both CMV infection and a matching HLA type. Overall study findings and caveats: Clonotypes of TCR beta that were HLA-C-restricted and CMV-specific dominated the ex vivo response.

This clonotype was seen only a few times. What it binds is not known. A read error may account for a junction end that differs from germline. Each CDR3 protein gets one entry after TCRdb re-called the reads with MiXCR. The sample includes about 140,000 distinct CDR3 sequences, 5.5% to 8% of them seen just once. Germline V lookup: CDR1 KGHSH, CDR2 LQKENI. The length of the CDR3 is 15 residues. The rearrangement links TRBV18 to TRBJ1-4, with a possible D match to TRBD1 (5 bases). This clonotype originated in a human donor in good health (CMV status not recorded). Some clones in this sample may be carry-over from other donors' samples. The sequenced material came from PBMCs. CDR3 DNA: TGTGCCAGCTCATCACCTGGTGGAGGCGGGGGAAAACTGTTTTTT. Amino acids: CASSSPGGGGGKLFF.